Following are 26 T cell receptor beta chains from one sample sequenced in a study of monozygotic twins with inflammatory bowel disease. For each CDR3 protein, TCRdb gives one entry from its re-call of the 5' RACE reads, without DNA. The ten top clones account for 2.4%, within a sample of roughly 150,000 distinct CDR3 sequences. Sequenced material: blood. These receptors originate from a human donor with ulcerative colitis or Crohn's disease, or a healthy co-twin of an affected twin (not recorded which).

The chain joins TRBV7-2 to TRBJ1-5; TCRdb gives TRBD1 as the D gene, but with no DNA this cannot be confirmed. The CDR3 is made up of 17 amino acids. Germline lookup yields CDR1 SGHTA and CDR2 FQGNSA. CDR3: CASSPELGGLSNQPQHF.

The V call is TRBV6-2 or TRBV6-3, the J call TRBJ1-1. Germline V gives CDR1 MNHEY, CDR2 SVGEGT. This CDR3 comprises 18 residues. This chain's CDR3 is CASSYSRFQGLMNTEAFF.

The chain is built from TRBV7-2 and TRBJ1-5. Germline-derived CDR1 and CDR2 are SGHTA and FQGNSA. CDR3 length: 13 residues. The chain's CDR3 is CASSLEWFQPQHF.

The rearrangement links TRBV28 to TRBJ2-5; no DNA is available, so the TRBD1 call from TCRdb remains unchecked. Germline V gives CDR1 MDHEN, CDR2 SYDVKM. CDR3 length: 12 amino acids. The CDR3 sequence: CASTSGLETQYF.

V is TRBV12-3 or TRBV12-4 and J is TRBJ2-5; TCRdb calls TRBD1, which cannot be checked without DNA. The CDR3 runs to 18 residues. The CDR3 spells CASSLGGIGAGYQETQYF.

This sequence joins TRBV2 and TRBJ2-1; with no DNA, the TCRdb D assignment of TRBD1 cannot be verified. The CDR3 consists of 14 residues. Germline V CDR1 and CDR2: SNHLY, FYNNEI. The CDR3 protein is CASSEDQGEDEQFF.

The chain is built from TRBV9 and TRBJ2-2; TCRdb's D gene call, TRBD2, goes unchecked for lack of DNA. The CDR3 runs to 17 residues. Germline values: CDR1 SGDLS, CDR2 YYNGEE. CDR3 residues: CASSSLLPSSGTGELFF.

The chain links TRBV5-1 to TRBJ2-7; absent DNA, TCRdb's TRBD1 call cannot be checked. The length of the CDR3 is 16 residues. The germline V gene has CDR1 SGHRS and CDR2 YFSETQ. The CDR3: CASSFYGGGFLAEQYF.

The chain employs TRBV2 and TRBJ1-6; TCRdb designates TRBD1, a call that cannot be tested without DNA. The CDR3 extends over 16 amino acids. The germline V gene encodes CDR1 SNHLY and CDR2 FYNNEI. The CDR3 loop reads CASSGGRQGANSPLHF.

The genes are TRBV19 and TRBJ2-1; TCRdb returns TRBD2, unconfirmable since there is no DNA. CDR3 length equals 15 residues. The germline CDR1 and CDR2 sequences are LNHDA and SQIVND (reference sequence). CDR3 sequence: CASSKNSGVYNEQFF.

The CDR3 reads CASSETGTGGLQPQHF. The chain couples TRBV6-1 to TRBJ1-5; TCRdb proposes TRBD1, but this gene call is untestable without DNA. CDR3 length: 16 amino acids. Germline CDR1 MNHNS, CDR2 SASEGT.

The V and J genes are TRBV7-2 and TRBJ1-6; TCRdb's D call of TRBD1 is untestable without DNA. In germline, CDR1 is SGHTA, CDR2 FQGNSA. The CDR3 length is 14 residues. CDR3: CASSWRQANSPLHF. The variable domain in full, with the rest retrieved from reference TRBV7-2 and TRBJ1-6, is GAGVSQSPSNKVTEKGKDVELRCDPISGHTALYWYRQSLGQGLEFLIYFQGNSAPDKSGLPSDRFSAERTGGSVSTLTIQRTQQEDSAVYLCASSWRQANSPLHFGNGTRLTVT.

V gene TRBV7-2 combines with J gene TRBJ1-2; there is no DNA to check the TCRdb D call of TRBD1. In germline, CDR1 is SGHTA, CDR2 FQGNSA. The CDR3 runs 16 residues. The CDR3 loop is CASSLGTGASSYGYTF.

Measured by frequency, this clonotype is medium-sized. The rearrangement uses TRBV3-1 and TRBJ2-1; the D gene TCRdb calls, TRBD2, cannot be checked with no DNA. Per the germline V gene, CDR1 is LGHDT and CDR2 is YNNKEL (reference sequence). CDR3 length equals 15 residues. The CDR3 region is CASSRGPSSYNEQFF.

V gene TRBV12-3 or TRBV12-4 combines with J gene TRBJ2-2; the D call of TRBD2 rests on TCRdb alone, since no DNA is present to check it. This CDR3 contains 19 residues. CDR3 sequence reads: CASRRTSGGAFGIPGELFF.

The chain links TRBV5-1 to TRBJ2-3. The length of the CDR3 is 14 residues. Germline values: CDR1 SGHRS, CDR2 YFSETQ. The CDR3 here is CASSLEVSADTQYF.

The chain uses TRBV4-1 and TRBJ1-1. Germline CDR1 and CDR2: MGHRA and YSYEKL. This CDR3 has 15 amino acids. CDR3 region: CASSQAERMNTEAFF.

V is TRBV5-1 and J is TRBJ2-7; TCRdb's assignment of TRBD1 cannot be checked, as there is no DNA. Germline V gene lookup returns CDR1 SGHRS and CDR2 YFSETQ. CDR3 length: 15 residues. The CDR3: CASSLDLRTAYEQYF.

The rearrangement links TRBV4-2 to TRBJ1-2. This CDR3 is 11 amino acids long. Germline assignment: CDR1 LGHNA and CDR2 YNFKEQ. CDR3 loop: CASSHGYGYTF.

The CDR3 loop is CASSFRLEDTEAFF. The gene calls are TRBV5-1 and TRBJ1-1. This CDR3 comprises 14 residues. The germline CDR1 and CDR2 sequences are SGHRS and YFSETQ.

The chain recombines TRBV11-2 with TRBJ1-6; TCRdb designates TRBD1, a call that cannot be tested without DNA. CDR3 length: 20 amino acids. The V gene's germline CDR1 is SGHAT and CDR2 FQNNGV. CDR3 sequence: CASDGDRPSSPSSYNSPLHF.

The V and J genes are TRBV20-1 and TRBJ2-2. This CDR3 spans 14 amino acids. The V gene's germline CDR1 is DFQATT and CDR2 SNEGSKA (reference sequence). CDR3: CSARGIEYTGELFF.

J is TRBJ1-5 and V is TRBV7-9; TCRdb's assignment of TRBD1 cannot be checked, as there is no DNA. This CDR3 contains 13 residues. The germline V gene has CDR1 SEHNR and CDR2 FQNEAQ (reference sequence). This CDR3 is CASSQGGIQPQHF.

The CDR3 sequence is CASSLRLAGAQETQYF. The rearrangement links TRBV12-3 or TRBV12-4 to TRBJ2-5; the TRBD2 assignment by TCRdb is unverifiable without DNA. This CDR3 spans 16 amino acids.

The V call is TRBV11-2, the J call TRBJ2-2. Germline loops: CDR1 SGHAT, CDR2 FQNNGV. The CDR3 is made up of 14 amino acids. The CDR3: CASSSDPNTGELFF.

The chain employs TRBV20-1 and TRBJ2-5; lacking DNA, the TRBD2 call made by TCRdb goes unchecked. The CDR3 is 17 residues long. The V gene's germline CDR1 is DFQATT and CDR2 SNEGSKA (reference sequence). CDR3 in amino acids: CSAIPEPASRYQETQYF.